These T cell receptor beta chains were read from a single sample in a study of cytomegalovirus exposure and HLA in healthy donors. Data came from immunoSEQ multiplex PCR; TCRdb stores just in-frame clones and leaves some out. This table has about 160,000 clones, roughly 87% appearing once. The sequencing sample was made of PBMCs. Every receptor here comes from a man aged 45-65 years in good health and CMV-seropositive. Both conserved end residues are part of each CDR3. The D gene is left open where the match is weak. Only part of the rows carry a size: once, few, many, or a class if the clone is expanded.

>-|TRBV9|TRBD2|TRBJ2-7
TGTGCCAGCAGCGTAGCAGCGGGAACGTCCCACGAGCAGTACTTC
CASSVAAGTSHEQYF
>-|TRBV19|TRBD1|TRBJ2-1
TGTGCCAGTAGCTACAATACAGGGGCTTCCTACAATGAGCAGTTCTTC
CASSYNTGASYNEQFF
>once|TRBV9|-|TRBJ2-1
TGTGCCAGCAGCCTCCCGAAGTTAGGCGGGTTATACAATGAGCAGTTCTTC
CASSLPKLGGLYNEQFF
>few|TRBV7-2|TRBD1|TRBJ1-1
TGTGCCAGCAGCTCGCAGGGGGCTGAGGGCACTGAAGCTTTCTTT
CASSSQGAEGTEAFF
>-|TRBV6-5|-|TRBJ1-2
TGTGCCAGCAGTTACTTAGCAGGGGTGGATGGCTACACCTTC
CASSYLAGVDGYTF
>-|TRBV6-5|-|TRBJ2-1
TGTGCCAGCAGTTACAAGGGGTACAATGAGCAGTTCTTC
CASSYKGYNEQFF
>few|TRBV5-6|-|TRBJ1-1
TGTGCCAGCAGCCCCACGGCGCGGACTGAAGCTTTCTTT
CASSPTARTEAFF
>-|TRBV9|TRBD1|TRBJ2-2
TGTGCCAGCAGCGACCGACAGGGGACCACCGGGGAGCTGTTTTTT
CASSDRQGTTGELFF
>few|TRBV6-6|-|TRBJ1-1
TGTGCCAGCAGCCCCGGAGTTGGCTTTTCTACCACTGAAGCTTTCTTT
CASSPGVGFSTTEAFF
>-|TRBV5-1|TRBD2|TRBJ2-5
TGCGCCAGCAGCCCGGCGGGGGATGCGGGGGAGACCCAGTACTTC
CASSPAGDAGETQYF
>-|TRBV4-1|-|TRBJ1-2
TGCGCCAGCAGCCAAGAAGCCGACAGCCGCTATGGCTACACCTTC
CASSQEADSRYGYTF
>-|TRBV29-1|TRBD1|TRBJ2-7
TGCAGCGTTGAAGCTGCCGGACAGGAAACCTACGAGCAGTACTTC
CSVEAAGQETYEQYF